A single sample gave rise to the 8 T cell receptor beta chains below, sequenced in a study of cytomegalovirus exposure and HLA in healthy donors. PCR used 60 Vbeta primers and 13 Jbeta primers. TCRdb keeps only in-frame clones here, not all; method: immunoSEQ multiplex PCR. The sample lists about 43,000 clones, roughly half occurring once. The sample was PBMCs. These receptor sequences come from a man aged 55-75 years in good health and CMV-seronegative.

In this sample, this clone turned up once. The J gene is TRBJ1-2, the V gene TRBV6-1; D is unresolved. CDR1 and CDR2 (germline): MNHNS, SASEGT. The CDR3 has 11 amino acids. V lost 3 bases, J lost 5 bases, and 4 bases lay in between. The CDR3 nucleotides are TGTGCCAGCAGTGATCGGTATGGCTACACCTTC. Translating it yields CASSDRYGYTF.

J is TRBJ2-1 and V is TRBV10-3; TRBD1 matches 8 bases. With V trimmed by 7 bases and J by 6 bases, 11 bases remained unmatched. The CDR3 consists of 15 residues. CDR1 and CDR2 (germline): ENHRY, SYGVKD. The CDR3 DNA follows: TGTGCCATCACCGTTACAGGGGGAGCGGGCAATGAGCAGTTCTTC. Translation gives CAITVTGGAGNEQFF.

The rearrangement joins TRBV7-2 to TRBJ2-7; 9 bases align to TRBD1. Germline CDR1 SGHTA, CDR2 FQGNSA. The CDR3 sequence is 16 residues long. The ends lost 1 base at V and 0 bases at J; junction bases unmatched: 4. The CDR3 nucleotides read TGTGCCAGCAGCTTAGATTCGGGACAGGGCTCCTACGAGCAGTACTTC. As protein: CASSLDSGQGSYEQYF.

This clone was counted once. The chain recombines TRBV28 with TRBJ1-5, with D perhaps TRBD1 (5 bases). V was clipped by 6 bases and J by 1 base, with 10 bases between them. Per germline, CDR1 MDHEN and CDR2 SYDVKM. The CDR3 is made up of 14 amino acids. The CDR3: CASSRTLSNQPQHF. CDR3 nucleotide sequence: TGTGCCAGCAGCAGGACACTCAGCAATCAGCCCCAGCATTTT.

The chain is built from TRBV5-1 and TRBJ2-3; the match to TRBD2 covers 9 bases. V dropped 3 bases and J dropped 6; count of bases not matched to a gene: 11. Per the germline V gene, CDR1 is SGHRS and CDR2 is YFSETQ. The CDR3 consists of 16 residues. The CDR3: CASSYVQAGGRDTQYF. DNA of the CDR3: TGCGCCAGCAGCTACGTACAAGCGGGAGGAAGGGATACGCAGTATTTT.

This clone was seen a handful of times. V usage is TRBV28 and J usage is TRBJ1-1; D unclear. Looked up from germline, CDR1 is MDHEN and CDR2 is SYDVKM. V gave up 7 bases and J gave up 8 bases, with 11 bases separating them. The CDR3 has 11 residues. CDR3 amino acids: CASTRTGEAFF. The CDR3 coding sequence is TGTGCCAGCACCAGGACGGGAGAAGCTTTCTTT.

The chain employs TRBV2 and TRBJ2-7; 9 bases are shared with TRBD1. This CDR3 spans 13 amino acids. Germline loops: CDR1 SNHLY, CDR2 FYNNEI. V shed 6 bases, J shed 4 bases, and the junction held 4 bases outside the gene matches. CDR3 sequence reads: CASSGTGSYEQYF. The CDR3 DNA sequence: TGTGCCAGCAGCGGGACAGGGTCTTACGAGCAGTACTTC. Full variable domain (outside the CDR3, taken from reference TRBV2 and TRBJ2-7): EPEVTQTPSHQVTQMGQEVILRCVPISNHLYFYWYRQILGQKVEFLVSFYNNEISEKSEIFDDQFSVERPDGSNFTLKIRSTKLEDSAMYFCASSGTGSYEQYFGPGTRLTVT.

Comments on this clone: A junction end diverges from the germline sequence, so it may reflect a read error. V usage is TRBV7-6 and J usage is TRBJ2-2; D unclear. The CDR3 consists of 14 residues. Germline CDR1 and CDR2: SGHVS and FNYEAQ. The CDR3 sequence: CASRFGRVAGELFF. As DNA, the CDR3 is TGTGCCAGCCGCTTTGGTCGGGTGGCCGGGGAGCTGTTTTTT.